A selection of T cell receptor beta chains follows, all from one sample in a study of a mutant IDH1 vaccine in newly diagnosed glioma. TCRdb's copy holds only in-frame clones and misses some; the assay was immunoSEQ multiplex PCR. This table has approximately 36,000 clones, more than 90% appearing once. Specimen: PBMCs, collected from a glioma patient treated with radiotherapy, temozolomide or both. The receptors were sampled from a man in his late teens or twenties with glioma. Each CDR3 is given without its conserved first and last residue. The order of the fields is V gene, J gene, CDR3 protein.

TRBV19	TRBJ2-2	ASSARSGAGELF
TRBV7-2	TRBJ1-2	ASSLASRGGGYT
TRBV6-5	TRBJ2-5	ASSPRGRETQY
TRBV28	TRBJ1-6	ASSLADSSYNSPLH
TRBV28	TRBJ1-1	ASRLGRTNTEAF
TRBV29-1	TRBJ2-1	SVEGGPGLPYNEQF
TRBV25-1	TRBJ1-5	ASSGSGNQPQH
TRBV29-1	TRBJ2-4	SVAESPIQY
TRBV5-4	TRBJ2-3	ASSSLTDTQY
TRBV29-1	TRBJ2-3	SVVGGKKGRTDTQY
TRBV2	TRBJ1-6	ASRKGLNSPLH
TRBV4-2	TRBJ2-7	ASSPGLAGGPGREN
TRBV7-9	TRBJ2-5	ASSQWGTGTSETQY
TRBV9	TRBJ2-3	ASSPREGHTDTQY
TRBV19	TRBJ1-2	ASSIGTVYGYT
TRBV7-2	TRBJ2-7	ASSFQAGSYEQY